Shown below are 20 T cell receptor beta chains from a single sample sequenced in a study of OX40 agonist ivuxolimab in advanced cancers. Receptor libraries were prepared by the immunoSEQ multiplex PCR assay. Entries here come from immuneACCESS through TCRdb and include only in-frame sequences with V and J called. Some clones fail to appear in such tables; in the studies checked, an unresolved V gene covers under half of the shortfall, and the cause of the remainder is unknown. The table for this sample lists almost 85,000 clones; approximately 93% of them were counted only once. In total, the top ten clones hold 11% of the sample. The sample was CD4+ or CD8+ T cells sorted from blood, taken in a trial of the OX40 agonist ivuxolimab. The receptor source for this set is an adult with an advanced solid tumor such as melanoma, head and neck, liver or kidney cancer.

The V and J genes are TRBV9 and TRBJ2-1; a possible D gene is TRBD2 (6 bases). The CDR3 is 17 amino acids. Deletions cut 4 bases from V and 3 bases from J, with 20 bases between. Germline CDR1 reads SGDLS; CDR2 reads YYNGEE. Here the CDR3 reads CASSSSTRTIHYNEQFF. CDR3 in DNA: TGTGCCAGCAGCTCCAGTACCCGGACTATCCACTACAATGAGCAGTTCTTC.

The chain carries TRBV5-4 and TRBJ2-1; D perhaps matches TRBD2 (6 bases). Germline CDR1 reads SGHNT; CDR2 reads YYREEE (reference sequence). Trimming took 4 bases from V and 7 from J, leaving 6 bases between them. The CDR3 is made up of 11 amino acids. Here the CDR3 DNA reads TGTGCCAGCAGCGGGGGGAATGAGCAGTTCTTC. It specifies CASSGGNEQFF.

The chain employs TRBV4-2 and TRBJ2-1; D call uncertain. Germline loops: CDR1 LGHNA, CDR2 YNFKEQ. This CDR3 spans 17 amino acids. V lost 2 bases and J 0 bases, leaving 14 bases between the germline ends. Here the CDR3 DNA reads TGTGCCAGCAGCCAATCCCGACCCACGAGCTCCTACAATGAGCAGTTCTTC. As protein: CASSQSRPTSSYNEQFF.

As regards this clone: The junction differs from germline at one of its ends, possibly a read error. Other DNA sequences from this sample encode an identical CDR3 as well. This chain connects TRBV11-2 to TRBJ2-7, with D unresolved. The CDR3 has 16 residues. The germline V gene encodes CDR1 SGHAT and CDR2 FQNNGV. The CDR3 loop reads CASSLDPQVDAYEQYF. CDR3 sequence (DNA): TGTGCCAGCAGCTTAGATCCCCAGGTAGATGCCTACGAACAGTACTTC.

V usage is TRBV29-1 and J usage is TRBJ2-2; D call uncertain. V lost 4 bases to trimming and J lost 0 bases, with 9 bases between them. The CDR3 contains 14 residues. Per the germline V gene, CDR1 is SQVTM and CDR2 is ANQGSEA. CDR3 sequence reads: CSVVGKTNTGELFF. The CDR3 DNA sequence: TGCAGCGTTGTAGGAAAAACGAACACCGGGGAGCTGTTTTTT.

The chain couples TRBV7-3 to TRBJ1-1, with D perhaps TRBD1 (5 bases). The CDR3 runs 12 residues. Trimming shortened V by 5 bases and J by 1 base, and 5 bases separated the two germline ends. In germline, CDR1 is SGHTA, CDR2 FQGTGA. The CDR3 reads CASSTGNTEAFF. CDR3 bases: TGTGCCAGCAGCACAGGGAACACTGAAGCTTTCTTT.

This chain uses TRBV6-4 with TRBJ1-2, with D possibly TRBD1 on 5 matching bases. V was pared by 6 bases and J by 2 bases, with 13 bases between. Germline CDR1 reads MRHNA; CDR2 reads SNTAGT. This CDR3 comprises 14 residues. The CDR3 bases are TGTGCCAGCAGGGAACAGGTCCCAAACTATGGCTACACCTTC. Amino acids: CASREQVPNYGYTF.

This clone is termed medium-sized (0.01 to 0.1%). This sample includes further DNA sequences coding for the same CDR3. The rearrangement uses TRBV6-5 and TRBJ2-1; D gene unclear. V was pared by 0 bases and J by 7 bases, with 7 bases between. CDR3 length: 13 amino acids. Germline-derived CDR1 and CDR2 are MNHEY and SVGAGI. DNA for the CDR3: TGTGCCAGCAGTTACTCGATGTCAAATGAGCAGTTCTTC. Its translation is CASSYSMSNEQFF.

The chain couples TRBV7-9 to TRBJ2-2; 7 bases are a match to TRBD2. Germline lookup yields CDR1 SEHNR and CDR2 FQNEAQ (reference sequence). V was pared by 4 bases and J by 5 bases, with 10 bases of the junction left unmatched. This CDR3 comprises 16 residues. For the CDR3, the DNA is TGTGCCAGCAGCTCCAGAGGCGGGACTACTACCGGGGAGCTGTTTTTT. Translating it yields CASSSRGGTTTGELFF.

CDR3 sequence reads: CASSPSDRQETQYF. CDR3 nucleotide sequence: TGTGCCAGCAGTCCCTCGGACAGACAAGAGACCCAGTACTTC. V and J are TRBV27 and TRBJ2-5, with TRBD1 as a possible D gene (6 bases). The V end was cut by 5 bases, the J end by 2 bases, with 12 bases between. Looked up from germline, CDR1 is MNHEY and CDR2 is SMNVEV (reference sequence). The CDR3 consists of 14 residues.

V is TRBV5-1 and J is TRBJ1-2; D unclear. Per the germline V gene, CDR1 is SGHRS and CDR2 is YFSETQ. The CDR3 is 14 amino acids. V lost 0 bases and J lost 0, with 6 bases in between. The CDR3 spells CASSLATTNYGYTF. DNA of the CDR3: TGCGCCAGCAGCTTGGCTACAACTAACTATGGCTACACCTTC.

The V gene is TRBV9, the J gene TRBJ1-2; the D gene is possibly TRBD1 (6 bases). CDR1 is SGDLS and CDR2 is YYNGEE in the germline V gene. V lost 1 base to trimming and J lost 6 bases, with 10 bases between them. This CDR3 contains 13 residues. CDR3 sequence (DNA): TGTGCCAGCAGCGTATCAGGGGACCATGGCTACACCTTC. It encodes CASSVSGDHGYTF.

This clone was found a few times. The CDR3, as DNA: TGTGCCAGCAGCCCCAGATGGGACAGGGGTACGATAGGGTATGAGCAGTTCTTC. Translating gives CASSPRWDRGTIGYEQFF. The chain recombines TRBV5-4 with TRBJ2-1; the match to TRBD1 covers 10 bases. The CDR3 has 18 residues. Per germline, CDR1 SGHNT and CDR2 YYREEE (reference sequence). Trimming cost V 4 bases and J 8 bases; bases outside gene matches: 18.

The rearrangement links TRBV4-1 to TRBJ2-7; D might be TRBD2 (5 bases). CDR3 length: 14 residues. Germline CDR1 and CDR2: MGHRA and YSYEKL. The V end lost 4 bases, the J end lost 1 base, and 11 bases lay between the germline ends. CDR3 region: CASSPRTSSYEQYF. The CDR3 DNA sequence: TGCGCCAGCAGCCCCCGGACTTCATCCTACGAGCAGTACTTC.

This chain links TRBV4-3 with TRBJ2-7, with 9 nucleotides matching TRBD1. This CDR3 has 16 amino acids. Losses at the gene ends were 1 base for V and 3 bases for J; bases not matched to a gene: 7. Germline V CDR1 and CDR2: LGHNA, YSLEER. The CDR3 DNA follows: TGCGCCAGCAGCCAAGGCACCGGGACAGGGTTCTACGAGCAGTACTTC. Amino acid sequence: CASSQGTGTGFYEQYF.

V is TRBV4-1 and J is TRBJ1-1, with D possibly matching TRBD1 (6 bases). Germline V CDR1 and CDR2: MGHRA, YSYEKL. Between the trimmed V and J ends, which lost 4 bases and 11 bases, there was a span of 14 bases. This CDR3 comprises 12 residues. This CDR3 is CASSPTGHLAFF. CDR3 nucleotide sequence: TGCGCCAGCAGCCCGACAGGTCATCTGGCTTTCTTT.

The chain uses TRBV2 and TRBJ2-1; no clear D gene. Germline values: CDR1 SNHLY, CDR2 FYNNEI. The CDR3 runs 11 residues. Deletions cut 2 bases from V and 7 bases from J, with 3 bases between. CDR3 sequence reads: CASSERNEQFF. The CDR3 bases are TGTGCCAGCAGTGAACGGAATGAGCAGTTCTTC.

This chain uses TRBV5-5 with TRBJ2-3; D is tentatively TRBD1 or TRBD2 (5 bases each). The CDR3 sequence is 16 residues long. V shed 4 bases and J shed 2 bases, with 17 bases lying between them. CDR1 is SGHKS, CDR2 YYEKEE, per germline (reference sequence). The CDR3: CASSVGTLAYTDTQYF. Written as DNA, the CDR3 is TGTGCCAGCAGCGTCGGGACCCTAGCTTACACAGATACGCAGTATTTT.

The chain recombines TRBV6-1 with TRBJ1-5; D remains unclear. Trimming pared 0 bases from V and 4 bases from J, leaving 4 bases between. Per the germline V gene, CDR1 is MNHNS and CDR2 is SASEGT. This CDR3 is built from 13 residues. This CDR3 is CASSEAGNQPQHF. In DNA form, the CDR3 reads TGTGCCAGCAGTGAAGCTGGAAATCAGCCCCAGCATTTT.

The chain employs TRBV27 and TRBJ1-2, with D perhaps TRBD1 (6 bases). Germline-derived CDR1 and CDR2 are MNHEY and SMNVEV (reference sequence). The CDR3 sequence is 13 residues long. V dropped 1 base and J dropped 8 bases, with 11 bases sitting between them. In DNA form, the CDR3 reads TGTGCCAGCAGTTTATTGGGGGCTGGAGGCTACACCTTC. Amino acid sequence: CASSLLGAGGYTF.